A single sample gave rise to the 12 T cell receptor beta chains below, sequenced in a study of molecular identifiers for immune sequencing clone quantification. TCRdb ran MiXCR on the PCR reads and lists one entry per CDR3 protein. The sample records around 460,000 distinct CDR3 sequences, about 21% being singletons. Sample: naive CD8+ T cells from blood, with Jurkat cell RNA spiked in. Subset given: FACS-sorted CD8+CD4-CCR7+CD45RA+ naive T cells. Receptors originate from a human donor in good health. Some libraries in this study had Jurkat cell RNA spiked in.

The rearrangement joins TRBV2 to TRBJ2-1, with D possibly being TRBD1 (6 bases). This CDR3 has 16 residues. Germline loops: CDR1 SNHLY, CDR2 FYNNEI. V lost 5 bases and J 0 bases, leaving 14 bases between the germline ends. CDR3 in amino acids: CASSPPTGRSYNEQFF. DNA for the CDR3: TGTGCCAGCAGTCCCCCGACAGGACGCTCCTACAATGAGCAGTTCTTC.

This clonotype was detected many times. CDR3 loop: CSGTPGANQPQHF. The CDR3 bases are TGCAGTGGAACGCCGGGAGCAAATCAGCCCCAGCATTTT. The chain is built from TRBV20-1 and TRBJ1-5; D ambiguous. Deletions cut 7 bases from V and 4 bases from J, with 14 bases between. The CDR3 spans 13 residues. Germline CDR1 and CDR2: DFQATT and SNEGSKA (reference sequence).

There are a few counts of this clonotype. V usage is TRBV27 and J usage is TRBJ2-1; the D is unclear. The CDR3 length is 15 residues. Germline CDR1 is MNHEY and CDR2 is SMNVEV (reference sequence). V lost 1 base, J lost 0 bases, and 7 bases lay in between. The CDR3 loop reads CASSLLPDSYNEQFF. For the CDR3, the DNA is TGTGCCAGCAGTTTATTGCCCGACTCCTACAATGAGCAGTTCTTC.

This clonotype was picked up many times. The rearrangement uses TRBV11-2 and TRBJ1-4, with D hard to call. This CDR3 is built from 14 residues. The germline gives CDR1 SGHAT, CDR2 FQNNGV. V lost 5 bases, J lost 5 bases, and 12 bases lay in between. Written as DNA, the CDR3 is TGTGCCAGCAGCCAAGAGCGGATGAATGAAAAACTGTTTTTT. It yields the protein CASSQERMNEKLFF.

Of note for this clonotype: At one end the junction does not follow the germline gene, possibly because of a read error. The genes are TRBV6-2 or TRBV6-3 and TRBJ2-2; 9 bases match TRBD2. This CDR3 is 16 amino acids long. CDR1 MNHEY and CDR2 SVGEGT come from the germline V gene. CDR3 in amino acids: CASSPWTSDSTGGLFF. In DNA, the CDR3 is TGTGCCAGCAGTCCGTGGACTAGCGATTCCACCGGGGGGCTGTTTTTT.

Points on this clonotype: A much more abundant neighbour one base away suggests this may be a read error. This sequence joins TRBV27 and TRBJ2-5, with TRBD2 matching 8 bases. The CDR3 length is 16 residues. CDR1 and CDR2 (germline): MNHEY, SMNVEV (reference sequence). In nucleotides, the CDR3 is TGTGCCAGCAGCCACCGACTAGCGAGGTTTGAAGAGACCCTGTACTTC. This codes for CASSHRLARFEETLYF.

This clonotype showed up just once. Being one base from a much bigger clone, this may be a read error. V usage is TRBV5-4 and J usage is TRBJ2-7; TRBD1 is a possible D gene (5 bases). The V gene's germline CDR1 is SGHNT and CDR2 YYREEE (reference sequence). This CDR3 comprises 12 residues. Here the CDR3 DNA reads TGTGCCAGCAGCAGGGGCGCCTTTGAGCCGTACTTC. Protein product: CASSRGAFEPYF.

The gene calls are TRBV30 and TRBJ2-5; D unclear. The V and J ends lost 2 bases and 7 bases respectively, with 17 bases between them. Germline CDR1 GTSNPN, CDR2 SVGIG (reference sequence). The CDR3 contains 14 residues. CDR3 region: CAWSPSSQHWTQYF. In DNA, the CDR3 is TGTGCCTGGAGTCCGTCAAGCCAGCATTGGACCCAGTACTTC.

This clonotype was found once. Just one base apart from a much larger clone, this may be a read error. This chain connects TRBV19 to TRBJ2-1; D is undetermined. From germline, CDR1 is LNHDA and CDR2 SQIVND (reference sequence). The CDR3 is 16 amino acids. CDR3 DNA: TGTGCCAGTAGTATAGGAATGAGGAGCCAGTACAATGGGCAGTTCTTC. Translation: CASSIGMRSQYNGQFF.

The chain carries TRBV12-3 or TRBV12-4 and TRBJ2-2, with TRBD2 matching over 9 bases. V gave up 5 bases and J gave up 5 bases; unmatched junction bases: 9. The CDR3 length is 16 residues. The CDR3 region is CASSPIAGAGTGELFF. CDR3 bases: TGTGCCAGCAGTCCCATAGCGGGAGCGGGTACCGGGGAGCTGTTTTTT.

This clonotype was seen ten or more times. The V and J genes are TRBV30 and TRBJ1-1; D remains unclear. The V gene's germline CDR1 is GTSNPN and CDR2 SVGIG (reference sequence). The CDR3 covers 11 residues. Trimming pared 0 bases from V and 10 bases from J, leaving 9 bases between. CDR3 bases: TGTGCCTGGAGTGTCCCCCAAACAGCTTTCTTT. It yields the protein CAWSVPQTAFF.

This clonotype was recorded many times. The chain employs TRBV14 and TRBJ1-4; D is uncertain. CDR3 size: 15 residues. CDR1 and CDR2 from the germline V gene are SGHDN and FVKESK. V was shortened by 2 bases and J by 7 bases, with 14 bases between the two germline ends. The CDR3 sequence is CASSQITALGEKLFF. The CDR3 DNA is TGTGCCAGCAGCCAAATCACTGCTTTGGGTGAAAAACTGTTTTTT.